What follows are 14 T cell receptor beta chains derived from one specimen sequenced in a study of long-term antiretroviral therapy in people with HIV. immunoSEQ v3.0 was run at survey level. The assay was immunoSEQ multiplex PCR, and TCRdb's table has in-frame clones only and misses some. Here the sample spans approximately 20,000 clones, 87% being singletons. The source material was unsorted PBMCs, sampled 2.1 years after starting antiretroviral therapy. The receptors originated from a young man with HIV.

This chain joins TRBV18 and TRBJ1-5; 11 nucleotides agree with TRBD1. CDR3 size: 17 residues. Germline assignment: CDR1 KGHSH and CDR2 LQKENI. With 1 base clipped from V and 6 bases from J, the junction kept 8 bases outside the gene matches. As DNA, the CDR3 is TGTGCCAGCTCACCACTGGGGACAGGGGGACTAGTTCAGCCCCAGCATTTT. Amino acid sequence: CASSPLGTGGLVQPQHF.

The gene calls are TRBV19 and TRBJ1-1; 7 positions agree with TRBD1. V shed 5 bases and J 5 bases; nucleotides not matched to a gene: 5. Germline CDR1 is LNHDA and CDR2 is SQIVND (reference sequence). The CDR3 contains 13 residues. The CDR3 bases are TGTGCCAGTAGTCAACAGGGGCGGACTGAAGCTTTCTTT. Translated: CASSQQGRTEAFF.

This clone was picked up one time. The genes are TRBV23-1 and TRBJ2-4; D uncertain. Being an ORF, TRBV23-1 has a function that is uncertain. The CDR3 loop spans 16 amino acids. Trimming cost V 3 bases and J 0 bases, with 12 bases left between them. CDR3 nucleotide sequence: TGCGCCAGCAGTCAGGGTGTTCGCCTAGCCAAAAACATTCAGTACTTC. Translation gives CASSQGVRLAKNIQYF.

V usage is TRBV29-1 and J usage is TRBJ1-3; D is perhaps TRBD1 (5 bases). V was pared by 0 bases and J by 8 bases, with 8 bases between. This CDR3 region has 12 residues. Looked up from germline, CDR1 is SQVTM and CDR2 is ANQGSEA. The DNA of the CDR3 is TGCAGCGTTGAAGAGGGGGGAGACACCATATATTTT. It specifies CSVEEGGDTIYF. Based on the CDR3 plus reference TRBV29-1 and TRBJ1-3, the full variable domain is SAVISQKPSRDICQRGTSLTIQCQVDSQVTMMFWYRQQPGQSLTLIATANQGSEATYESGFVIDKFPISRPNLTFSTLTVSNMSPEDSSIYLCSVEEGGDTIYFGEGSWLTVV.

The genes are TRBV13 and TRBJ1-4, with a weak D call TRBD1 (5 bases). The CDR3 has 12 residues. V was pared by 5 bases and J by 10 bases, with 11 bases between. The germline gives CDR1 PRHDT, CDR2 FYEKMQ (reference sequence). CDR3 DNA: TGTGCCAGCAGCCTGGGGGGAGGAAAACTGTTTTTT. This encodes CASSLGGGKLFF.

Here the CDR3 reads CASRDREDTEAFF. As DNA, the CDR3 is TGTGCCAGCAGGGACAGGGAGGACACTGAAGCTTTCTTT. This chain uses TRBV27 with TRBJ1-1, with TRBD1 identical over 8 bases. CDR1 and CDR2 from the germline V gene are MNHEY and SMNVEV (reference sequence). V lost 6 bases to trimming and J lost 3 bases; unmatched junction nucleotides: 3. The CDR3 runs 13 residues.

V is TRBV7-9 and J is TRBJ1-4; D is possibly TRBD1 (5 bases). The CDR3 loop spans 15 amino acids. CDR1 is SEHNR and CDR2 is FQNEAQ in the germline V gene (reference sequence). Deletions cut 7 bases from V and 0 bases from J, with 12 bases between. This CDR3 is CASTLGETTNEKLFF. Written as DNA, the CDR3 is TGTGCCAGCACCCTGGGGGAAACAACTAATGAAAAACTGTTTTTT.

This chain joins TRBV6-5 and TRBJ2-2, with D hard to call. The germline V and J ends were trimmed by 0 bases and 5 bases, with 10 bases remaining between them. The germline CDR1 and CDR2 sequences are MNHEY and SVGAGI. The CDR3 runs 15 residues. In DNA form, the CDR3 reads TGTGCCAGCAGTTACTCTAAAACCGCTACCGGGGAGCTGTTTTTT. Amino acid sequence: CASSYSKTATGELFF.

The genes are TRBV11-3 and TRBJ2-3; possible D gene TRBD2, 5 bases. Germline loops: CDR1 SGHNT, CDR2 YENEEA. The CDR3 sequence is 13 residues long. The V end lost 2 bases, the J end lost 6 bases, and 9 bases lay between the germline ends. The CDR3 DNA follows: TGTGCCAGCAGCTTACGGGGTATGGATACGCAGTATTTT. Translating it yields CASSLRGMDTQYF.

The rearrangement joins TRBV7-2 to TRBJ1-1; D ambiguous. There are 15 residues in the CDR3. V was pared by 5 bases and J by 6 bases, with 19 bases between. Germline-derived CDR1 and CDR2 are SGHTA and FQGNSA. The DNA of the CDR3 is TGTGCCAGCAGCCAGCGACCTGGCGATCTTGCTGAAGCTTTCTTT. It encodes CASSQRPGDLAEAFF.

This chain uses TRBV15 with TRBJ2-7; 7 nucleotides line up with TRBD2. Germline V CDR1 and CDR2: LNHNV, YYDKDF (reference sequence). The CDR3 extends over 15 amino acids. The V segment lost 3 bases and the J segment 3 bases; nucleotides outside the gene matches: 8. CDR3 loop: CATSRERGGHYEQYF. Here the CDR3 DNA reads TGTGCCACCAGCAGGGAGAGGGGAGGGCACTACGAGCAGTACTTC.

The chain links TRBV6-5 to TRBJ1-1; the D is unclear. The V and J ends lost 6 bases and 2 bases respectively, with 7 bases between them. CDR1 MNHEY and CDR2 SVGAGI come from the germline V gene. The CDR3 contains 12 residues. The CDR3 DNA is TGTGCCAGCAGCCTACAAAACACTGAAGCTTTCTTT. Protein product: CASSLQNTEAFF.

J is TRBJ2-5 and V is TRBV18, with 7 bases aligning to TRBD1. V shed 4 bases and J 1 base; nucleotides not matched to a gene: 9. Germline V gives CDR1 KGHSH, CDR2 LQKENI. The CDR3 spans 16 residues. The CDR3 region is CASSRPGQPFQETQYF. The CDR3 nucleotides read TGTGCCAGCTCACGCCCGGGACAGCCCTTCCAAGAGACCCAGTACTTC.

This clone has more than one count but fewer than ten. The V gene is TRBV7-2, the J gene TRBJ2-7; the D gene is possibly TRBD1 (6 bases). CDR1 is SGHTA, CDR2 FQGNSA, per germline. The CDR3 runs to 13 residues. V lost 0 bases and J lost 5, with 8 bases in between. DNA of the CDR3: TGTGCCAGCAGCTTAGCCGAGGGGGACGAGCAGTACTTC. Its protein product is CASSLAEGDEQYF.